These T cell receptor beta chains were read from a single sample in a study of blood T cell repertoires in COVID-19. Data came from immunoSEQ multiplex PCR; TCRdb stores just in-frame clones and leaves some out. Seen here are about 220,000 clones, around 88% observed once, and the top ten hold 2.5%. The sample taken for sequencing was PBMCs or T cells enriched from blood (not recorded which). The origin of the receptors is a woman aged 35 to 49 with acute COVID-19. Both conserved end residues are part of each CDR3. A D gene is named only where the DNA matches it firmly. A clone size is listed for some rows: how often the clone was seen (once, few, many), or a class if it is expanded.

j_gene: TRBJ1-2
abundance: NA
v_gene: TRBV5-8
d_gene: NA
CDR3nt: TGTGCCAGCAAATTCCTTGGCGGGGAAGGCTACACCTTC
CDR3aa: CASKFLGGEGYTF

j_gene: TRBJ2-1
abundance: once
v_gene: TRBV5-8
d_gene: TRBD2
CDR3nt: TGTGCCAGCAGACAAAAAGGGGGACTAGCGGGATTGGGTGAGCAGTTCTTC
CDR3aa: CASRQKGGLAGLGEQFF

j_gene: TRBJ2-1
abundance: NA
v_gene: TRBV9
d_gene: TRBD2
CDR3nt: TGTGCCAGCAGCCCCCAAGCAGCGGGAGTCATTAGGGCCTACAATGAGCAGTTCTTC
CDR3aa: CASSPQAAGVIRAYNEQFF

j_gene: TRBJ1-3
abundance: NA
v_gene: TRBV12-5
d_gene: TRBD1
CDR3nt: TGTGCTAGTGGGGGGGACAGCTTCTCTGGAAACACCATATATTTT
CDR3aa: CASGGDSFSGNTIYF

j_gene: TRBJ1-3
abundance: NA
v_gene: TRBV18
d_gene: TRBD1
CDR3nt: TGTGCCAGCTCACCGGCAGGGGGCCCCTCTGGAAACACCATATATTTT
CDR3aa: CASSPAGGPSGNTIYF

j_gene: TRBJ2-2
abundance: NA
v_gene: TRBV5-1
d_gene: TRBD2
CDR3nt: TGCGCCAGCGGCCTTAAGCGAGCGGGAGTTCCGGAGCTGTTTTTT
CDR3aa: CASGLKRAGVPELFF

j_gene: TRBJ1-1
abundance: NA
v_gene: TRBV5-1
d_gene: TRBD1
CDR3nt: TGCGCCAGCAGCTCCGGCAGGGGGCAAACTGAAGCTTTCTTT
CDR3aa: CASSSGRGQTEAFF

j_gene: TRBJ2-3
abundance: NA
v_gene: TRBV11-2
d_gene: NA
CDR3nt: TGTGCCAGCAGCTTAGCCGGGGCAGATACGCAGTATTTT
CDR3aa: CASSLAGADTQYF

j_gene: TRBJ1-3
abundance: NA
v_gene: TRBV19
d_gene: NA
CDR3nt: TGTGCCAGTAGTATAGGAGGAGGACCCTCTGGAAACACCATATATTTT
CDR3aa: CASSIGGGPSGNTIYF

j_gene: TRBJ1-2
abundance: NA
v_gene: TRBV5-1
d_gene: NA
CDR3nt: TGCGCCAGCAGTTTACAGACAGACTATGGCTACACCTTC
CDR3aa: CASSLQTDYGYTF

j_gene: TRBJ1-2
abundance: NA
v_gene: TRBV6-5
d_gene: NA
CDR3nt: TGTGCCAGCAGTTACTCCCCTCTTCCCTTTAACTATGGCTACACCTTC
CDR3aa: CASSYSPLPFNYGYTF

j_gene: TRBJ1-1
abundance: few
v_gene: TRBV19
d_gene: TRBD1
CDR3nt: TGTGCCAGTAGTGCCCGGGACAGGGTCACTGAAGCTTTCTTT
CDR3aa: CASSARDRVTEAFF

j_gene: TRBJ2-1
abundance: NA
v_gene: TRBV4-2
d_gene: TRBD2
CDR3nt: TGTGCCAGCAGCCAAGGACTAGCGGGGGGCCAATCTGAGCAGTTCTTC
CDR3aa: CASSQGLAGGQSEQFF

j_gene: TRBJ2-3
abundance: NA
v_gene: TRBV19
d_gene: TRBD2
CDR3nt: TGTGCCAGTAGTATAAGCGGGACGAGAGGGGCAGATACGCAGTATTTT
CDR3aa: CASSISGTRGADTQYF

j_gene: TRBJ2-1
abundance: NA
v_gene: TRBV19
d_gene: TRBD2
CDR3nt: TGTGCCAGTAGTGGGAGGACTAGCGGGAGATCCCGCAATAATGAGCAGTTCTTC
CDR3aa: CASSGRTSGRSRNNEQFF

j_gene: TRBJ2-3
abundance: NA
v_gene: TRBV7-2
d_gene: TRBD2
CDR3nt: TGTGCCAGCGCGCGGGGGGGCGATACGCAGTATTTT
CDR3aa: CASARGGDTQYF

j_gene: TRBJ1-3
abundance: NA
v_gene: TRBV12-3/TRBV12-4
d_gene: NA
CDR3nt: TGTGCCAGCAGCTCCGGTGGAAACACCATATATTTT
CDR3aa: CASSSGGNTIYF

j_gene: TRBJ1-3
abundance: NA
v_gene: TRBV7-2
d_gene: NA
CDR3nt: TGTGCCAGCAGCCCGCGGGGACCGGGCTCTGGAAACACCATATATTTT
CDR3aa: CASSPRGPGSGNTIYF

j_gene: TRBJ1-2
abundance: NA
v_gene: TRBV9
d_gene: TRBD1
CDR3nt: TGTGCCAGCAGCGTCTTCGGGACAGGGGACTATGGCTACACCTTC
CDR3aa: CASSVFGTGDYGYTF

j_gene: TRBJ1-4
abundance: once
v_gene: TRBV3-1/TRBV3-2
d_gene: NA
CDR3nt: TGTGCCAGCAGCCCCGGAGGGGAAAAACTGTTTTTT
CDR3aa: CASSPGGEKLFF

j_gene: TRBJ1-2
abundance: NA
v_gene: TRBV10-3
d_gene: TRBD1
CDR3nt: TGTGCCATCAGTGATCCGGGACAGGGGGTCTATGGCTACACCTTC
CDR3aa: CAISDPGQGVYGYTF

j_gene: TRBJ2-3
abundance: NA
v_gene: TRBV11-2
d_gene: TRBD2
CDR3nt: TGTGCCAGCAGCCCGGGGGGGCGAACAGATACGCAGTATTTT
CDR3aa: CASSPGGRTDTQYF

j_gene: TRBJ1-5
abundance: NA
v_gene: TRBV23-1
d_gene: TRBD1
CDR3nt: TGCGCCAGCAGTCCCGAGAGGGGGCTTAGGGGCTTTAAGGGGAGCAATCAGCCCCAGCATTTT
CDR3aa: CASSPERGLRGFKGSNQPQHF

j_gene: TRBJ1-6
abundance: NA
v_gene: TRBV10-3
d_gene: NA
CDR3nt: TGTGCCATCAGAGGAGGGACCTTAAGCTCCTATAATTCACCCCTCCACTTT
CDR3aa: CAIRGGTLSSYNSPLHF

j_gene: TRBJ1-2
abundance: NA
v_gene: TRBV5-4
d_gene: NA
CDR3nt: TGTGCCAGCAGCTACCTCAACCTACAGGGAAGGCGAGGCTACACCTTC
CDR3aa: CASSYLNLQGRRGYTF

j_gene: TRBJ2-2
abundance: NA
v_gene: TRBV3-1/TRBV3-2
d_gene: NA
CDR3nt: TGTGCCAGCGTACAGTCTGACACCGGGGAGCTGTTTTTT
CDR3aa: CASVQSDTGELFF

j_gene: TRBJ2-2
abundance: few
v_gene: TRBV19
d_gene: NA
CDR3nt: TGTGCCAGTAGTATCGTGTTAGGCGGTACGAACACCGGGGAGCTGTTTTTT
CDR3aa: CASSIVLGGTNTGELFF